The T cell receptor beta chain described here comes from a study of tumor and adjacent non-tumor tissue in lung cancer. Study overall: Histology: around twelve adenocarcinoma, a couple of squamous cell carcinoma, 1 small cell lung cancer. Samples averaged about 4.17 million productive TCRbeta reads each. Overall study results and limits: Patients with more diverse tumor TCRs had worse survival.

RNA was extracted from bulk tissue without any cell sorting. With regard to this clonotype: The antigen is unknown.

The CDR3 contains 14 residues. The ends were cut back, 5 bases at V and 10 bases at J, with 18 bases in the middle. A modified ARM-PCR protocol with three rounds of nested PCR amplified TCRbeta. In TCRdb, the multiplex PCR reads were re-called with MiXCR into one record per CDR3 protein. This sample has fewer than 120,000 distinct CDR3 sequences, with 84% found just once. The rearrangement uses TRBV12-3 or TRBV12-4 and TRBJ1-3, with D possibly TRBD1 on 6 matching bases. The source material was lung tumor tissue. The receptor's source is a man between 70 and 80 years old with non-small cell lung cancer. The CDR3 DNA follows: TGTGCCAGCAGTGGAACAGGGTCACCGCAGACCATATATTTT. Translating gives CASSGTGSPQTIYF.